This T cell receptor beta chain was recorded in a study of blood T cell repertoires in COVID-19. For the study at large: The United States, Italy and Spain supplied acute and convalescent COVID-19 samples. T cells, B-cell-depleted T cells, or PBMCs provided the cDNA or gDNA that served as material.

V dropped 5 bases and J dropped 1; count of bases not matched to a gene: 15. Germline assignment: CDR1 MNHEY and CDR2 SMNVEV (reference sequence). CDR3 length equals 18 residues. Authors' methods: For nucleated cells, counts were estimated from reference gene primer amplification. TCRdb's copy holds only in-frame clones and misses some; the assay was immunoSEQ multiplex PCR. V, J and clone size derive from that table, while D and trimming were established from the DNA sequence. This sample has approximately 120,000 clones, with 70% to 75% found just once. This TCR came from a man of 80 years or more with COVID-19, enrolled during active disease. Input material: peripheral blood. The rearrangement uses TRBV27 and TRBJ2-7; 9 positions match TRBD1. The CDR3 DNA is TGTGCCAGCAGTCCAGGATATCGCGGGACAGGGCCTTCCTACGAGCAGTACTTC. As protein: CASSPGYRGTGPSYEQYF.